The rows below give T cell receptor beta chains drawn from one sample of a study of T cell repertoires in cytomegalovirus infection. These receptors' targets are unknown. MiXCR, applied by TCRdb to the reads, yields one record per CDR3 protein. This table has about 310,000 distinct CDR3 sequences, about 25% appearing once. This specimen was cultured PBMCs, taken from culture after CMV antigen stimulation. These receptors were obtained from a human donor in good health (CMV status not recorded). Some clones in this sample may be carry-over from other donors' samples. Both conserved end residues are part of each CDR3. Clone size, where shown, is once, few, many, or a class for clones that have expanded.

cdr3_length,v_call,j_call,clone_size,cdr3_aa
12,TRBV6-5,TRBJ2-3,NA,CASSAPTDTQYF
17,TRBV24-1,TRBJ2-1,few,CATSDFVAGAVYNEQFF
16,TRBV7-8,TRBJ2-2,few,CASSLVGGAGTGELFF
15,TRBV6-5,TRBJ1-1,NA,CASSYSGGLKTEAFF
16,TRBV6-6,TRBJ1-5,few,CASSYSRVGVNQPQHF
19,TRBV9,TRBJ2-5,NA,CASSVAAGWTSGGQETQYF
14,TRBV12-3/TRBV12-4,TRBJ1-1,NA,CASSSDRRGTEAFF
13,TRBV25-1,TRBJ1-4,few,CASSAAGGEKLFF
14,TRBV4-1,TRBJ2-1,few,CASSLRLALNEQFF
14,TRBV7-4,TRBJ2-5,few,CASSNGMGEETQYF
14,TRBV19,TRBJ1-5,once,CASSGGISNQPQHF
13,TRBV7-9,TRBJ2-5,few,CASSLVQAETQYF
16,TRBV20-1,TRBJ1-6,NA,CSARDRTSSYNSPLHF
16,TRBV28,TRBJ2-5,few,CASSPFGEVVGKTQYF
18,TRBV29-1,TRBJ2-3,NA,CSVEEALGPGGYTDTQYF
15,TRBV11-3,TRBJ1-6,few,CASKQGDRPNSPLHF
16,TRBV11-3,TRBJ2-1,few,CASSLGISGSEDEQFF
14,TRBV5-1,TRBJ2-7,NA,CASSLAVGLDEQYF
14,TRBV18,TRBJ1-6,many,CASSPTGNNSPLHF
14,TRBV20-1,TRBJ1-5,few,CSARDRLGNQPQHF
13,TRBV11-3,TRBJ2-1,few,CASSPGTGVKQFF
17,TRBV5-6,TRBJ2-7,NA,CASSPLGVRTLSYEQYF
16,TRBV12-3/TRBV12-4,TRBJ2-2,NA,CASTHGTSGGNGELFF
15,TRBV18,TRBJ2-3,NA,CASSGLEGRTDTQYF
17,TRBV18,TRBJ1-3,few,CASSRFTQGSSGNTIYF
13,TRBV2,TRBJ2-5,NA,CATSRDNQETQYF
15,TRBV7-2,TRBJ2-7,many,CASSSPTGPADEQYF
14,TRBV12-3/TRBV12-4,TRBJ2-3,NA,CATSSGRSTDTQYF
16,TRBV7-2,TRBJ2-2,many,CASSSLAGGPQRELFF
14,TRBV18,TRBJ2-1,many,CASSPPSGINEQFF
14,TRBV5-5,TRBJ1-2,few,CASSLADGNYGYTF
12,TRBV7-2,TRBJ2-5,few,CASTLAIETQYF
17,TRBV27,TRBJ2-2,NA,CASSSPFGRASTGELFF
13,TRBV7-2,TRBJ2-5,few,CASSFSGQETQYF
15,TRBV27,TRBJ2-7,few,CASSYTTEGRHEQYF
15,TRBV4-2,TRBJ2-3,NA,CASTPWGESTDTQYF